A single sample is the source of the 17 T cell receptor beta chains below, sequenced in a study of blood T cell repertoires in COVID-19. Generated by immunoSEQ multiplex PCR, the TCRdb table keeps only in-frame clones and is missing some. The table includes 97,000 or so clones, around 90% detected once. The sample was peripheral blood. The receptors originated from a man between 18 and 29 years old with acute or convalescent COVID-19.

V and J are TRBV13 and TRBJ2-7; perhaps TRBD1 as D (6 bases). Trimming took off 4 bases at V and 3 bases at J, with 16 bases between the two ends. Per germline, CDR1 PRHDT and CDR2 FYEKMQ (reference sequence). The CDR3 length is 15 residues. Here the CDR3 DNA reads TGTGCCAGCAGCTCTAACAGGGCAAGGGACTACGAGCAGTACTTC. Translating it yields CASSSNRARDYEQYF.

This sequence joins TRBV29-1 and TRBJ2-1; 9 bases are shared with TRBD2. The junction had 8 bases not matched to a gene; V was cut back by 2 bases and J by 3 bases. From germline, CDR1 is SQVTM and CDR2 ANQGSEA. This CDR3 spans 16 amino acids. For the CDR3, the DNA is TGCAGCGTTGAAACCCAGGAGCGGGGGGACTACAATGAGCAGTTCTTC. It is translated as CSVETQERGDYNEQFF.

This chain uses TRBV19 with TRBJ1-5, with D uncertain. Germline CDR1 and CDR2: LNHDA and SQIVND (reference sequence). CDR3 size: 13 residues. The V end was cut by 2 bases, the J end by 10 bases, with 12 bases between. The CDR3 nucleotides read TGTGCCAGTAGTATACTTTTGTGGGCACCCCAGCATTTT. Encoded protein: CASSILLWAPQHF.

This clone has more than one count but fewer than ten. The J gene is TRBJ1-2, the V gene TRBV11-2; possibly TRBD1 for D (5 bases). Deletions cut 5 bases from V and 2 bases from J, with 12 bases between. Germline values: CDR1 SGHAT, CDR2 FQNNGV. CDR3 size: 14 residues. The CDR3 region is CASSLLTGNYGYTF. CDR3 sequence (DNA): TGTGCCAGCAGCCTATTAACAGGCAACTATGGCTACACCTTC.

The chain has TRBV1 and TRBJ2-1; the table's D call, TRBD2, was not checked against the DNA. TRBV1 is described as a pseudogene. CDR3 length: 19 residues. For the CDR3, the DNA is TGCACCAGCAGCCAACCTCCAAGGGGGGGGGCCGAAGACCACAATGAGCAGTTCTTC. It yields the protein CTSSQPPRGGAEDHNEQFF.

The CDR3: CASSYPRGKAEIDEQYF. The CDR3 nucleotides read TGCGCCAGCTCGTATCCACGGGGAAAGGCCGAAATAGACGAGCAGTACTTC. V is TRBV5-1 and J is TRBJ2-7; maybe TRBD2 (5 bases). The V and J ends lost 7 bases and 5 bases respectively, with 28 bases between them. CDR1 SGHRS and CDR2 YFSETQ come from the germline V gene. The CDR3 loop spans 17 amino acids.

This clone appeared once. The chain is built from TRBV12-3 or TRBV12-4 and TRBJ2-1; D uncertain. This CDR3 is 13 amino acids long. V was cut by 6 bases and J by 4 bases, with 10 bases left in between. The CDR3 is CASSLNQYNEQFF. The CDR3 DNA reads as TGTGCCAGCAGCCTTAACCAGTACAATGAGCAGTTCTTC.

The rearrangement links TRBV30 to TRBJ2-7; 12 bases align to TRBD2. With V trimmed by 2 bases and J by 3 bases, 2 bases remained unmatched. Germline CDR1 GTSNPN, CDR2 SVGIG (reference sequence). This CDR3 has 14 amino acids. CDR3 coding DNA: TGTGCCTGGAGTCGGACTAGCGGGATCTACGAGCAGTACTTC. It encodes CAWSRTSGIYEQYF.

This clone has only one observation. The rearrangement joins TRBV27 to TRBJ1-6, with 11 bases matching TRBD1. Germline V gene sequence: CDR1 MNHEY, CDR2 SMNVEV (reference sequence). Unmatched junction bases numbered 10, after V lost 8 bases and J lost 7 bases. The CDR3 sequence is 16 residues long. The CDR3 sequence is CASRDRGARGNSPLHF. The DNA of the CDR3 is TGTGCCAGCCGGGACAGGGGGGCCAGGGGGAATTCACCCCTCCACTTT.

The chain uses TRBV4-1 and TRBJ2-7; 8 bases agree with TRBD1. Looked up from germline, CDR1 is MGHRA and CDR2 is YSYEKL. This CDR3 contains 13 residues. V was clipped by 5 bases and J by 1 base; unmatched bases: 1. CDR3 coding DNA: TGCGCCAGCAGCACAGGGGGGTCCTACGAGCAGTACTTC. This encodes CASSTGGSYEQYF.

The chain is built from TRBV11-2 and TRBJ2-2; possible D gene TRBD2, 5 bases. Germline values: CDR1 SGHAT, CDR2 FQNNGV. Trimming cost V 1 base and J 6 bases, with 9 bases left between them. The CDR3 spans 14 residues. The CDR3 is CASSLGTWAGELFF. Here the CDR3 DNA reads TGTGCCAGCAGCTTAGGGACTTGGGCCGGGGAGCTGTTTTTT.

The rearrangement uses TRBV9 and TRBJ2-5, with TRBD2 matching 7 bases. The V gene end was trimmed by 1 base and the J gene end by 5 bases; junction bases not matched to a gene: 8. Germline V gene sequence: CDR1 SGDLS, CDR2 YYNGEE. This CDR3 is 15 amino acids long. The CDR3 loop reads CASSVSGGRGETQYF. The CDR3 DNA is TGTGCCAGCAGCGTATCCGGGGGGAGAGGGGAGACCCAGTACTTC.

The CDR3 region has the DNA TGTGCCAGCAGCTTGACAGGGAGCGATCAGCCCCAGCATTTT. Protein product: CASSLTGSDQPQHF. The genes are TRBV6-5 and TRBJ1-5; 7 nucleotides align to TRBD1. J gave up 5 bases and V 6 bases, and 7 bases lay outside the gene matches. This CDR3 is built from 14 residues. Germline CDR1 reads MNHEY; CDR2 reads SVGAGI.

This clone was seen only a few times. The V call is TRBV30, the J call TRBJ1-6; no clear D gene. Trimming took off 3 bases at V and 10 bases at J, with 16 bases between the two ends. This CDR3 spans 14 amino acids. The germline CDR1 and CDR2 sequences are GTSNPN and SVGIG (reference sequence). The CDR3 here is CAWRGSPVGSPLHF. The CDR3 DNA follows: TGTGCCTGGAGGGGGAGCCCAGTCGGGTCACCCCTCCACTTT. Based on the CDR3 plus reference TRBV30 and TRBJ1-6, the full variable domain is SQTIHQWPATLVQPVGSPLSLECTVEGTSNPNLYWYRQAAGRGLQLLFYSVGIGQISSEVPQNLSASRPQDRQFILSSKKLLLSDSGFYLCAWRGSPVGSPLHFGNGTRLTVT.

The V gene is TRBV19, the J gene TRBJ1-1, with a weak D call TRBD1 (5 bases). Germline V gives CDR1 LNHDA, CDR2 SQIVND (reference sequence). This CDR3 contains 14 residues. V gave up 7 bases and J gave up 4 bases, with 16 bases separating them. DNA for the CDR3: TGTGCCAGTACCCAAACGACAGTAGGCACTGAAGCTTTCTTT. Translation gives CASTQTTVGTEAFF.

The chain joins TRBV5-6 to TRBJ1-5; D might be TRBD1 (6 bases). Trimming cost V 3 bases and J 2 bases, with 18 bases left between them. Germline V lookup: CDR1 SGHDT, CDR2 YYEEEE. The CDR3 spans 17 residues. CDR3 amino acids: CASSSHDRPYGNQPQHF. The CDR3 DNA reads TGTGCCAGCAGCTCCCATGACAGGCCTTATGGCAATCAGCCCCAGCATTTT. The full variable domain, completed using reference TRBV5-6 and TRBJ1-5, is DAGVTQSPTHLIKTRGQQVTLRCSPKSGHDTVSWYQQALGQGPQFIFQYYEEEERQRGNFPDRFSGHQFPNYSSELNVNALLLGDSALYLCASSSHDRPYGNQPQHFGDGTRLSIL.

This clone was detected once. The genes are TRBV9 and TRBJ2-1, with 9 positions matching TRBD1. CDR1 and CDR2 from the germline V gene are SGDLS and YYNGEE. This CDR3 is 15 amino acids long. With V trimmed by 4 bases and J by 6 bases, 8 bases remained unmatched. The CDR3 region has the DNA TGTGCCAGCAGCTCCCGACAGGGGGTTAGCAATGAGCAGTTCTTC. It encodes CASSSRQGVSNEQFF.